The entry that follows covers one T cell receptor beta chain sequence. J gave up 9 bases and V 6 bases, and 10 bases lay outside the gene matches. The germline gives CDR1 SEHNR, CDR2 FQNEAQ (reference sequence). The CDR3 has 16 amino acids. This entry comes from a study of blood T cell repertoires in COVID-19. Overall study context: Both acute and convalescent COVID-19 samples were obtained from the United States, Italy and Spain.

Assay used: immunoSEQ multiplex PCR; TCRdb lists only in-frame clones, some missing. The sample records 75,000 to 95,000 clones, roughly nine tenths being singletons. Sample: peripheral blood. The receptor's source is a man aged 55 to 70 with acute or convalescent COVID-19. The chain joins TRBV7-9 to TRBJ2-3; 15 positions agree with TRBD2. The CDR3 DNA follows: TGTGCCAGCAGAAAGGGACTAGCGGGAGGCTCCGTAACGCAGTATTTT. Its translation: CASRKGLAGGSVTQYF.